This record looks at one TCR beta chain sequence and its context. The source of the sample is a study of blood T cell repertoires in COVID-19. At the level of the study: The United States, Italy and Spain were the sources of the acute and convalescent COVID-19 samples. PBMCs, B-cell-depleted T cells, or T cells provided the cDNA or gDNA that made up the material.

With 4 bases removed from V and 3 bases from J, the gap between germline ends came to 7 bases. Germline lookup yields CDR1 SQVTM and CDR2 ANQGSEA. This CDR3 comprises 11 residues. Seattle patients were enrolled during active infection and followed longitudinally. Per the study methods: The authors estimated nucleated cell counts from reference gene primer amplification. Libraries were prepared by immunoSEQ multiplex PCR; TCRdb keeps only in-frame clonotypes and omits some of them. V and J calls and clone size are as listed in that table; D and trimming were resolved from the DNA. The sample has around 290,000 clones; roughly nine tenths are singletons.

The V and J genes are TRBV29-1 and TRBJ2-7; unclear D gene. The source material was peripheral blood. The sequence came from a young woman with COVID-19, enrolled during active disease. The CDR3, as DNA: TGCAGCGTTGCCACTTTCTACGAGCAGTACTTC. Protein: CSVATFYEQYF.